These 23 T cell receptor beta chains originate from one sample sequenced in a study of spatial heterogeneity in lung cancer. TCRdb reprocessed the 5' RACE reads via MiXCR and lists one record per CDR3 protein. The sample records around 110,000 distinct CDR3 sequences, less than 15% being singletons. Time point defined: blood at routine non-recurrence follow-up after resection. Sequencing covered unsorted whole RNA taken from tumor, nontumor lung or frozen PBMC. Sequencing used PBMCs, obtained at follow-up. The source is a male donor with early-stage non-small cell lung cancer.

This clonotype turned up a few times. CDR3 loop: CASSLVLGGADTQYF. CDR3 coding DNA: TGTGCCAGCAGCTTAGTTCTAGGAGGGGCAGATACGCAGTATTTT. This chain joins TRBV7-2 and TRBJ2-3, with D possibly TRBD2 on 6 matching bases. The germline gives CDR1 SGHTA, CDR2 FQGNSA. The V and J ends lost 1 base and 4 bases respectively, with 12 bases between them. CDR3 length: 15 residues.

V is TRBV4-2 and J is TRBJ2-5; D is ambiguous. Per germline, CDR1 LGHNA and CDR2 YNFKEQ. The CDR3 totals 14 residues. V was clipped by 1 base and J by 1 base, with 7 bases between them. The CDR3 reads CASSQAKAQETQYF. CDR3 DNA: TGTGCCAGCAGCCAAGCGAAAGCCCAAGAGACCCAGTACTTC.

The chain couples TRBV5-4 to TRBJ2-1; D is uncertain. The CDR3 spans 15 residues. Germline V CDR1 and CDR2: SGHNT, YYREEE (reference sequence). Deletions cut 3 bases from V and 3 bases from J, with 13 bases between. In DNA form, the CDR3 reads TGTGCCAGCAGCTCCTTTGTGGCGGACTACAATGAGCAGTTCTTC. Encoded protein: CASSSFVADYNEQFF.

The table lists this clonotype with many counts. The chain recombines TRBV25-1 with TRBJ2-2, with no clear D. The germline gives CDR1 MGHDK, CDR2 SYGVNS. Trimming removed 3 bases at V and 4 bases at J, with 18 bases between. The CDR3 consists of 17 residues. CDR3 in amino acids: CASSENPKAGTTGELFF. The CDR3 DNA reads TGTGCCAGCAGTGAGAACCCCAAAGCCGGAACCACCGGGGAGCTGTTTTTT.

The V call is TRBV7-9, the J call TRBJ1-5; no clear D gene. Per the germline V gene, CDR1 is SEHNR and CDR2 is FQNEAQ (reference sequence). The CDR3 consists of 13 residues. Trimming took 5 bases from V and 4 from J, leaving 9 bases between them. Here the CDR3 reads CASSPDTNQPQHF. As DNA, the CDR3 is TGTGCCAGCAGCCCCGACACTAATCAGCCCCAGCATTTT.

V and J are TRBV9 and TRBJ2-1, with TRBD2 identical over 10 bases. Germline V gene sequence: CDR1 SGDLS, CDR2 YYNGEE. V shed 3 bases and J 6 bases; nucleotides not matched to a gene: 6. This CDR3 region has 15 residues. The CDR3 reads CASSAVAGGFNEQFF. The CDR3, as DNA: TGTGCCAGCAGCGCGGTAGCGGGGGGTTTCAATGAGCAGTTCTTC.

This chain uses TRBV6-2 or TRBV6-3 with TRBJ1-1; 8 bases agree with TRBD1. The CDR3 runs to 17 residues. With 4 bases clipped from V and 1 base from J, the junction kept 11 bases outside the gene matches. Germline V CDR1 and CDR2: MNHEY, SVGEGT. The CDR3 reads CASSWLPSGGWNTEAFF. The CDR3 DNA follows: TGTGCCAGCAGTTGGCTCCCTTCAGGGGGCTGGAACACTGAAGCTTTCTTT.

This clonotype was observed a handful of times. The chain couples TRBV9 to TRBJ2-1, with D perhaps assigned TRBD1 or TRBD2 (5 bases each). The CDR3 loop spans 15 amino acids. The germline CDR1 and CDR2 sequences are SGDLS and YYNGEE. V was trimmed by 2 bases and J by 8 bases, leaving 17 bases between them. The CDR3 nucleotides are TGTGCCAGCAGCGTGGGGACGGTGGGGCGGGATGAGCAGTTCTTC. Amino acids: CASSVGTVGRDEQFF.

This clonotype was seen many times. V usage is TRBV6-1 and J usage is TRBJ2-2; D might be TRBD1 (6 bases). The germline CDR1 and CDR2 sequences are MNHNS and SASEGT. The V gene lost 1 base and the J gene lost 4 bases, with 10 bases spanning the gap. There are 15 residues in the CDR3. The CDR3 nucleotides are TGTGCCAGCAGTGAAGTAGGACAGCTCACCGGGGAGCTGTTTTTT. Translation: CASSEVGQLTGELFF.

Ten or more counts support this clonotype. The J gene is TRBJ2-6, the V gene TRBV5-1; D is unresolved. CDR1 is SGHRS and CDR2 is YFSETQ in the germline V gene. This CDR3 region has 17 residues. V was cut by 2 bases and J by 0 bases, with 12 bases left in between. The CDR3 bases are TGCGCCAGCAGCTTCTTACACTTGATCTCTGGGGCCAACGTCCTGACTTTC. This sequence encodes CASSFLHLISGANVLTF.

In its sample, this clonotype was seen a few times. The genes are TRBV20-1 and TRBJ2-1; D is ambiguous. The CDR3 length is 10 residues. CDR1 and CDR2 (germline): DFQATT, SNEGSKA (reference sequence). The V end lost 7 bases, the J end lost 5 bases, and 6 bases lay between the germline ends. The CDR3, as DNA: TGCAGTGGGTCTGACAATGAGCAGTTCTTC. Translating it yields CSGSDNEQFF.

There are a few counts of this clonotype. CDR3 in DNA: TGTGCCATCAGTCCGACAGGGGCAGGCACCGGGGAGCTGTTTTTT. This encodes CAISPTGAGTGELFF. V gene TRBV10-3 combines with J gene TRBJ2-2; TRBD1 matches at 8 bases. V lost 5 bases, J lost 4 bases, and 6 bases stayed unmatched. The CDR3 contains 15 residues. Germline-derived CDR1 and CDR2 are ENHRY and SYGVKD.

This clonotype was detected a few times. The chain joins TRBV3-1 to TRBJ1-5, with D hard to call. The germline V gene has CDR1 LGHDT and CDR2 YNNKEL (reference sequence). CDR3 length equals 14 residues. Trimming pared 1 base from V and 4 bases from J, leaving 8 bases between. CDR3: CASSQGSWNQPQHF. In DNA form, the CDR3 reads TGTGCCAGCAGCCAAGGGTCTTGGAATCAGCCCCAGCATTTT.

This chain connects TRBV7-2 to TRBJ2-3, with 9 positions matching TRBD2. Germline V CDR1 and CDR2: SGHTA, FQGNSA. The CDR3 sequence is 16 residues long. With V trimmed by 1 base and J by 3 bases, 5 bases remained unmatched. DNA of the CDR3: TGTGCCAGCAGCTTAGTTAGCGGGGGAAAAACAGATACGCAGTATTTT. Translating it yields CASSLVSGGKTDTQYF.

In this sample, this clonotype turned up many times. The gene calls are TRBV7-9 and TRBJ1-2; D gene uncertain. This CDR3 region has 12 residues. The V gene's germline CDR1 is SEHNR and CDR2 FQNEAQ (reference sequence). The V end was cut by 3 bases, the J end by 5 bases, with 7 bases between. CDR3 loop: CASSFDGYGYTF. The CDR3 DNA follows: TGTGCCAGCAGCTTTGATGGTTATGGCTACACCTTC.

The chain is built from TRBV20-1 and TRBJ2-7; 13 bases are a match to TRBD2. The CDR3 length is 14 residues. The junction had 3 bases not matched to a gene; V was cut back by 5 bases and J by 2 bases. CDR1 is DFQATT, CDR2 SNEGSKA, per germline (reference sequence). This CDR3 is CSAGGTSGAYEQYF. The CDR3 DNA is TGCAGTGCTGGTGGGACTAGCGGGGCCTACGAGCAGTACTTC.

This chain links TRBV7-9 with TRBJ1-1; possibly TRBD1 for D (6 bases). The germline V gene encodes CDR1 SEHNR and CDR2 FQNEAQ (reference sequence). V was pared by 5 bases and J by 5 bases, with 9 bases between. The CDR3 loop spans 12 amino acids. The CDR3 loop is CASSPGTTEAFF. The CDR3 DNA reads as TGTGCCAGCAGCCCCGGGACAACTGAAGCTTTCTTT. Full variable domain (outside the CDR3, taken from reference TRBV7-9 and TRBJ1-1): DTGVSQNPRHKITKRGQNVTFRCDPISEHNRLYWYRQTLGQGPEFLTYFQNEAQLEKSRLLSDRFSAERPKGSFSTLEIQRTEQGDSAMYLCASSPGTTEAFFGQGTRLTVV.

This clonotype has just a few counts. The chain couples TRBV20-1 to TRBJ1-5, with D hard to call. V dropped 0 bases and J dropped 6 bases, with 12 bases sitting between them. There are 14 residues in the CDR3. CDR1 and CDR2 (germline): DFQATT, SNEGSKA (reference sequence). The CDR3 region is CSARDRRVRQPQHF. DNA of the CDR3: TGCAGTGCTAGAGATCGGCGGGTTCGTCAGCCCCAGCATTTT.

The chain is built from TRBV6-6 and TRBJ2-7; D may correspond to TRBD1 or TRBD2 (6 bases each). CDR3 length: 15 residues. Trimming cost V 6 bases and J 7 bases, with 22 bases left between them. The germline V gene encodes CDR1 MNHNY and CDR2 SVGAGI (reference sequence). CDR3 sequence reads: CASSHFQGRLGEQYF. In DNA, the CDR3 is TGTGCCAGCAGCCATTTCCAGGGGAGGTTGGGAGAGCAGTACTTC.

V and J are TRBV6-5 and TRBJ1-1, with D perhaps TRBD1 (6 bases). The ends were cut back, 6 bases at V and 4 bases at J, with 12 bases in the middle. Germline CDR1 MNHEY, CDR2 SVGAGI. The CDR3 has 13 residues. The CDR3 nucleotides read TGTGCCAGCAGGGAACAGGGTTTCACTGAAGCTTTCTTT. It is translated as CASREQGFTEAFF.

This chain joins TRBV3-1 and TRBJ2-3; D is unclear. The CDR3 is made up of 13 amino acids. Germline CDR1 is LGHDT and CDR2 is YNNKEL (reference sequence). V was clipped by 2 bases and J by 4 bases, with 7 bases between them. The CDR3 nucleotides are TGTGCCAGCAGCCAACTCAGCTCAGATACGCAGTATTTT. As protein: CASSQLSSDTQYF.

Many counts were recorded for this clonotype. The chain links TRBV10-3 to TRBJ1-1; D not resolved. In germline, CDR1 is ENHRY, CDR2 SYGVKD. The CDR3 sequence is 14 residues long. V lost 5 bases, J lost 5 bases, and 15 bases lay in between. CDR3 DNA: TGTGCCATCAGTCCGACAAGGGAGGGAACTGAAGCTTTCTTT. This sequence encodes CAISPTREGTEAFF.

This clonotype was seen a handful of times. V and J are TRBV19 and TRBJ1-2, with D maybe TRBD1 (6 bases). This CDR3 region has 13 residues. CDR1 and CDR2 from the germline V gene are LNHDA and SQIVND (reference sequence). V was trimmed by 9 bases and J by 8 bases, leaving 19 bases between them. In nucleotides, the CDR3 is TGTGCCAGCCTCGGCAGGGGAAGTTACGGCTACACCTTC. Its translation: CASLGRGSYGYTF.